The T cell receptor (beta chain) described here comes from a study of blood T cell repertoires in COVID-19. Study background: COVID-19 samples, acute and convalescent, were from the United States, Italy and Spain. PBMCs, B-cell-depleted T cells, or T cells were the source of the cDNA or gDNA that made up the material.

Authors' analysis steps: By means of reference gene primer amplification, nucleated cell counts were estimated. The table came from immunoSEQ multiplex PCR; TCRdb's copy has only in-frame clones and leaves some out. The DNA was the basis for D and trimming; V, J and clone size are from that table. The sample carries about 69,000 clones, 90% recorded once. This sequence was found in a man in his fifties with acute or convalescent COVID-19. The sample comprised peripheral blood.

The CDR3 here is CASSRQDSYEQYF. The DNA for the CDR3 is TGCGCCAGCAGTCGTCAGGACTCCTACGAGCAGTACTTC. The chain employs TRBV5-1 and TRBJ2-7; D is ambiguous. Germline CDR1 and CDR2: SGHRS and YFSETQ. Deletions cut 5 bases from V and 0 bases from J, with 9 bases between. This CDR3 spans 13 amino acids.